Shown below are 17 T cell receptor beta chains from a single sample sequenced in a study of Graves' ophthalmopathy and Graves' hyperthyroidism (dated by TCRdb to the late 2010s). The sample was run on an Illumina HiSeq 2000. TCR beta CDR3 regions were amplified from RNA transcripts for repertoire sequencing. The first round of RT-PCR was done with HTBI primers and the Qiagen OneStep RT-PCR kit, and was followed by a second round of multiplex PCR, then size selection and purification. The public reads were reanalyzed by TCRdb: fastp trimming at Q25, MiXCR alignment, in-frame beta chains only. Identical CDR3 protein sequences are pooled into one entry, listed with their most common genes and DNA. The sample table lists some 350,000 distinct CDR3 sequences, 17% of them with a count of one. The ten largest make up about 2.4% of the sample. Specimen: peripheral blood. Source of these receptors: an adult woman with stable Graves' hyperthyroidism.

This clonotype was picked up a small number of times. The CDR3 bases are TGTGCCAGCAGAAAGGGACAGGTTGGAGAGCAGTACTTC. Encoded protein: CASRKGQVGEQYF. The genes are TRBV6-2 or TRBV6-3 and TRBJ2-7; TRBD1 matches at 8 bases. The germline CDR1 and CDR2 sequences are MNHEY and SVGEGT. CDR3 size: 13 residues. V was clipped by 6 bases and J by 7 bases; unmatched bases: 8.

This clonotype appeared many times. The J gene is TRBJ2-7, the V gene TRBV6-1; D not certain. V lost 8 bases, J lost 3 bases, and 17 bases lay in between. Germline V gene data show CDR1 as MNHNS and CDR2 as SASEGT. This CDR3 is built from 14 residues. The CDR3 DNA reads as TGTGCCAGCCACCCTGAGAGACCGGGCTACGAGCAGTACTTC. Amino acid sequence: CASHPERPGYEQYF.

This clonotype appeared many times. The chain's CDR3 is CSAVEQVYEQYF. Here the CDR3 DNA reads TGCAGCGCGGTGGAACAGGTCTACGAGCAGTACTTC. The chain is built from TRBV29-1 and TRBJ2-7; weak D call: TRBD1 (5 bases). CDR1 is SQVTM and CDR2 is ANQGSEA in the germline V gene. The CDR3 extends over 12 amino acids. The V and J ends lost 7 bases and 3 bases respectively, with 13 bases between them.

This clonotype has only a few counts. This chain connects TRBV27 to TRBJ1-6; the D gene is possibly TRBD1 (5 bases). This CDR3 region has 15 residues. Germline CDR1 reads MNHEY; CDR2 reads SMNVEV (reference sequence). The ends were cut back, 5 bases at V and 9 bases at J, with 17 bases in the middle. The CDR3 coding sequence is TGTGCCAGCAGTACTGGAGGGACGCAGTTTTCACCCCTCCACTTT. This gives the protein CASSTGGTQFSPLHF.

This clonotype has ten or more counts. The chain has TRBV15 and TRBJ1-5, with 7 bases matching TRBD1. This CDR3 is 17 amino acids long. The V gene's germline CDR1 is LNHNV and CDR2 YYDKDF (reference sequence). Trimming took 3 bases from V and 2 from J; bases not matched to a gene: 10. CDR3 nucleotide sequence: TGTGCCACCAGCAGTGACAGGGAGGTGACTCGCAATCAGCCCCAGCATTTT. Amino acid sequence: CATSSDREVTRNQPQHF.

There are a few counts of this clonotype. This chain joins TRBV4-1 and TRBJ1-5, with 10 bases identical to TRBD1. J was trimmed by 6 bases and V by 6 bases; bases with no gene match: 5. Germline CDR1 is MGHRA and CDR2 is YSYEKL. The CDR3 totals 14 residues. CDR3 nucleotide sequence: TGCGCCAGCAGTCCAGACAGGGGGCCTCAGCCCCAGCATTTT. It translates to CASSPDRGPQPQHF.

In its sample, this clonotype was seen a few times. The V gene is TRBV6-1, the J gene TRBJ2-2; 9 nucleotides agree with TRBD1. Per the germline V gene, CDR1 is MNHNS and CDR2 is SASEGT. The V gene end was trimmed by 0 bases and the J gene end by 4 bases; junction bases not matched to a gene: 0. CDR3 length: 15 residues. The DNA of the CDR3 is TGTGCCAGCAGTGAAGCACAGGGGGCCACCGGGGAGCTGTTTTTT. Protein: CASSEAQGATGELFF.

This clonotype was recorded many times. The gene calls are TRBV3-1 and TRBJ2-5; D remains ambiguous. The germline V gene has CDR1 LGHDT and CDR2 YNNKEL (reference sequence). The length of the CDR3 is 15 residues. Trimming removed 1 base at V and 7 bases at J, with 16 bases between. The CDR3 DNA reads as TGTGCCAGCAGCCAAGTCCGTGGGCCGGAACCGACCCAGTACTTC. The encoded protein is CASSQVRGPEPTQYF.

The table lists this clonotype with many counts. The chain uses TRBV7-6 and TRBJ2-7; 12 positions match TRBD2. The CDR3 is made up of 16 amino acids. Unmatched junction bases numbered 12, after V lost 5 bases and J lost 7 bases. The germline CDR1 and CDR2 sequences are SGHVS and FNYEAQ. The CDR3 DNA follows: TGTGCCAGCAGCCAAGATCCCGGACTAGCGGGAAGTGAGCAGTACTTC. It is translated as CASSQDPGLAGSEQYF.

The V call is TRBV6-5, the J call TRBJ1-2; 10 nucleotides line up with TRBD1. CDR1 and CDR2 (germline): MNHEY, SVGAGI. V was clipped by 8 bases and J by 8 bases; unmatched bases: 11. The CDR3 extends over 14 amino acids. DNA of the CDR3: TGTGCCAGCGGATACCGGGACAGGGGTGGCGGCTACACCTTC. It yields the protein CASGYRDRGGGYTF.

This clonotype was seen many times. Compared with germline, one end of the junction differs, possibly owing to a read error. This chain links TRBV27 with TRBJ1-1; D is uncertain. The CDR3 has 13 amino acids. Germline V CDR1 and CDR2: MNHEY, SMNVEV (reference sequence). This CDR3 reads CASSLVGNTEALF. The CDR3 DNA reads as TGTGCCAGCAGCCTGGTGGGGAACACTGAAGCTCTCTTT.

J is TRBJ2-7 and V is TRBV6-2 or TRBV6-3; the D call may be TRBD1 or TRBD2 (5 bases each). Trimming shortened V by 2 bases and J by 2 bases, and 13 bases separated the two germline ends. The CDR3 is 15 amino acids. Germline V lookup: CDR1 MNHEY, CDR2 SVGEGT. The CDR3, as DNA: TGTGCCAGCAGTTACCTCCGGGACGGTACCTACGAGCAGTACTTC. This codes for CASSYLRDGTYEQYF.

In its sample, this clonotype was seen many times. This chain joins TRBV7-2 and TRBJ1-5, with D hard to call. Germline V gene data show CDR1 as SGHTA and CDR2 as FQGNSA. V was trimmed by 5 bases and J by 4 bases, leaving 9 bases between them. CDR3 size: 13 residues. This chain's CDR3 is CASSISVNQPQHF. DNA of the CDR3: TGTGCCAGCAGCATTAGTGTTAATCAGCCCCAGCATTTT.

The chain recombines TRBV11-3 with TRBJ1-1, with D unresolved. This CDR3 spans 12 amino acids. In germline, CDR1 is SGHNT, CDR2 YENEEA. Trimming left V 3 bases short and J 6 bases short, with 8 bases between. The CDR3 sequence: CASSFSKSEAFF. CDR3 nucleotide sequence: TGTGCCAGCAGCTTTAGTAAGTCTGAAGCTTTCTTT.

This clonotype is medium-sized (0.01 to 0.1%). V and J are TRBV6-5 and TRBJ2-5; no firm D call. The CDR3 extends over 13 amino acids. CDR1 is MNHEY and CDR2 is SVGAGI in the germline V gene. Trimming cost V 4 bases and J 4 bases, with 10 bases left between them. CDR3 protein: CASSFHQRETQYF. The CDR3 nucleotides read TGTGCCAGCAGTTTTCACCAGCGAGAGACCCAGTACTTC.

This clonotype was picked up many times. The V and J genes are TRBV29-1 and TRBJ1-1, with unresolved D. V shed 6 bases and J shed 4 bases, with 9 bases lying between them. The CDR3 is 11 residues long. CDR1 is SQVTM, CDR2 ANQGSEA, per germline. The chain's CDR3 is CSVAGVTEAFF. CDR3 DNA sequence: TGCAGCGTGGCCGGGGTCACTGAAGCTTTCTTT.

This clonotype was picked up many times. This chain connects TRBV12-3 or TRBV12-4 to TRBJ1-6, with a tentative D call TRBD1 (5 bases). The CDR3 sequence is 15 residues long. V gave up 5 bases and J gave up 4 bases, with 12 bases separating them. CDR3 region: CASSSLEGYNSPLHF. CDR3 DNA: TGTGCCAGCAGTAGCCTGGAGGGGTATAATTCACCCCTCCACTTT.